The clone carrying this T cell receptor beta chain was found a few times. No antigen is known for it. This specimen comes from a study of blood T cells in healthy people across ages. Points from the study as a whole: Bulk PBMC profiling left naive and antigen-experienced comparisons inconclusive.

Then a second PCR, running roughly 7 to 11 cycles, was carried out with a sample-barcoded 5' primer and a J-beta primer mix. TCRdb recomputed calls from the 5' RACE reads with MiXCR, one row per CDR3 protein. The profile shows roughly 1,000,000 distinct CDR3 sequences, almost 25% of them singletons. The germline V gene has CDR1 MNHEY and CDR2 SVGAGI. The CDR3 totals 13 residues. The V end lost 2 bases, the J end lost 4 bases, and 8 bases lay between the germline ends. The same data also contributed to another study, on T cells of mothers and their children. According to that study: Mothers and children who were related shared slightly more overlap than unrelated pairs, but not significantly more.

The J gene is TRBJ1-1, the V gene TRBV6-5, with D hard to call. This receptor was obtained from a girl aged 2-10 years in good health. Sequenced input: blood. CDR3 region: CASSYGTGTEAFF. In nucleotides, the CDR3 is TGTGCCAGCAGTTACGGCACCGGCACTGAAGCTTTCTTT.